The 8 T cell receptor beta chains reported below all come from one sample, sequenced in a study of blood T cell repertoires in COVID-19. TCRdb keeps only in-frame clones here, not all; method: immunoSEQ multiplex PCR. The sample lists approximately 100,000 clones; approximately 90% were seen once. Sequencing input: peripheral blood. The origin of the receptors is a man aged 60 to 69 with acute or convalescent COVID-19.

The gene calls are TRBV4-1 and TRBJ1-2, with TRBD1 identical over 9 bases. CDR1 MGHRA and CDR2 YSYEKL come from the germline V gene. This CDR3 is built from 14 residues. J gave up 8 bases and V 1 base, and 5 bases lay outside the gene matches. The chain's CDR3 is CASSQGDRGSGYTF. The CDR3 DNA is TGCGCCAGCAGCCAAGGTGACAGGGGGAGCGGCTACACCTTC.

The chain carries TRBV28 and TRBJ2-7; 7 nucleotides line up with TRBD1. The V segment lost 8 bases and the J segment 2 bases; nucleotides outside the gene matches: 6. Per the germline V gene, CDR1 is MDHEN and CDR2 is SYDVKM. The CDR3 is 13 amino acids. The DNA for the CDR3 is TGTGCCAGCTTAGGGGGCAGCACCTACGAGCAGTACTTC. Amino acid sequence: CASLGGSTYEQYF.

The rearrangement uses TRBV2 and TRBJ1-3, with 8 bases that match TRBD1. Trimming removed 6 bases from V and 4 bases from J; junction bases left unmatched: 8. Germline CDR1 reads SNHLY; CDR2 reads FYNNEI. CDR3 size: 15 residues. The CDR3, as DNA: TGTGCCAGCAGAAAAGACAGGGGTCTCGGAAACACCATATATTTT. Translation: CASRKDRGLGNTIYF. Using reference TRBV2 and TRBJ1-3 for the parts outside the CDR3, the full variable domain is EPEVTQTPSHQVTQMGQEVILRCVPISNHLYFYWYRQILGQKVEFLVSFYNNEISEKSEIFDDQFSVERPDGSNFTLKIRSTKLEDSAMYFCASRKDRGLGNTIYFGEGSWLTVV.

The chain couples TRBV2 to TRBJ2-2; a weak D match, TRBD1 (7 bases). Germline CDR1 and CDR2: SNHLY and FYNNEI. The CDR3 extends over 17 amino acids. V lost 0 bases to trimming and J lost 3 bases, with 14 bases between them. The DNA of the CDR3 is TGTGCCAGCAGTGAAGCTCAGGGGGGCGCGGACACCGGGGAGCTGTTTTTT. Protein sequence: CASSEAQGGADTGELFF.

This sequence joins TRBV5-1 and TRBJ2-7, with 10 bases fitting TRBD2. Germline V gene sequence: CDR1 SGHRS, CDR2 YFSETQ. There are 17 residues in the CDR3. Trimming took 4 bases from V and 5 from J; bases not matched to a gene: 15. The DNA for the CDR3 is TGCGCCAGCAGCCCGCTTCTAGCGGGAGAGGAGTCGGACGAGCAGTACGTC. This codes for CASSPLLAGEESDEQYV.

The chain has TRBV11-2 and TRBJ2-1; D unclear. The ends were cut back, 1 base at V and 2 bases at J, with 9 bases in the middle. This CDR3 has 15 amino acids. In germline, CDR1 is SGHAT, CDR2 FQNNGV. The CDR3 DNA is TGTGCCAGCAGCTTAGGTAGCATGGCCTACAATGAGCAGTTCTTC. Its protein product is CASSLGSMAYNEQFF.

The rearrangement uses TRBV7-9 and TRBJ2-7, with TRBD2 matching over 7 bases. The CDR3 runs 15 residues. The V gene end was trimmed by 1 base and the J gene end by 5 bases; junction bases not matched to a gene: 8. Germline V CDR1 and CDR2: SEHNR, FQNEAQ (reference sequence). This CDR3 reads CASSLERGSAHEQYF. As DNA, the CDR3 is TGTGCCAGCAGCTTAGAGCGCGGGAGTGCCCACGAGCAGTACTTC.

The chain recombines TRBV9 with TRBJ1-1; 11 bases fit TRBD1. Germline V CDR1 and CDR2: SGDLS, YYNGEE. The V and J ends lost 4 bases and 1 base, in that order; junction bases with no gene match: 6. This CDR3 has 16 residues. CDR3 sequence (DNA): TGTGCCAGCAGCCCCGGAGGGACAGGGGGGAACACTGAAGCTTTCTTT. The encoded protein is CASSPGGTGGNTEAFF.